The 5 T cell receptor beta chains reported below all come from one sample, sequenced in a study of cytomegalovirus exposure and HLA in healthy donors. Amplification used 60 Vbeta primers and 13 Jbeta primers. TCRdb's table, derived via immunoSEQ multiplex PCR, lists solely in-frame clones and lacks some. This sample has under 300,000 clones, with approximately 91% found just once. Sequencing was carried out using PBMCs. The receptor source for this set is a girl aged 2 to 9 in good health and CMV-seronegative.

This clone was detected once. CDR3 sequence reads: CASSPGTGNLVNYGYTF. The CDR3 DNA sequence: TGTGCCAGCTCGCCCGGGACAGGGAACCTGGTTAACTATGGCTACACCTTC. V and J are TRBV18 and TRBJ1-2; 9 nucleotides match TRBD1. The V and J ends lost 6 bases and 1 base, in that order; junction bases with no gene match: 12. The CDR3 covers 17 residues. CDR1 is KGHSH and CDR2 is LQKENI in the germline V gene.

This clone was recorded only once. This chain links TRBV7-9 with TRBJ2-6, with TRBD1 matching over 11 bases. With 3 bases clipped from V and 0 bases from J, the junction kept 4 bases outside the gene matches. CDR1 is SEHNR, CDR2 FQNEAQ, per germline (reference sequence). The CDR3 sequence is 18 residues long. CDR3: CASSFSGTGGSGANVLTF. The CDR3 DNA reads TGTGCCAGCAGCTTCTCCGGGACAGGGGGCTCTGGGGCCAACGTCCTGACTTTC. Together with reference TRBV7-9 and TRBJ2-6, the CDR3 gives the full variable domain: DTGVSQNPRHKITKRGQNVTFRCDPISEHNRLYWYRQTLGQGPEFLTYFQNEAQLEKSRLLSDRFSAERPKGSFSTLEIQRTEQGDSAMYLCASSFSGTGGSGANVLTFGAGSRLTVL.

J is TRBJ1-2 and V is TRBV7-6; weak D call: TRBD1 (5 bases). Between the trimmed V and J ends, which lost 1 base and 4 bases, there was a span of 10 bases. The CDR3 has 14 residues. Germline lookup yields CDR1 SGHVS and CDR2 FNYEAQ. CDR3 protein: CASSLGGPSYGYTF. CDR3 in DNA: TGTGCCAGCAGCTTAGGGGGCCCTAGCTATGGCTACACCTTC.

This clone was picked up one time. CDR3 loop: CASSQDLAGGPGTDTQYF. The CDR3 DNA sequence: TGTGCCAGCAGCCAAGATCTAGCGGGAGGGCCGGGCACAGATACGCAGTATTTT. The J gene is TRBJ2-3, the V gene TRBV4-2; TRBD2 matches at 12 bases. The CDR3 totals 18 residues. The V and J ends lost 0 bases and 1 base, in that order; junction bases with no gene match: 5. Germline V gene sequence: CDR1 LGHNA, CDR2 YNFKEQ.

The DNA of the CDR3 is TGTGCCAGCAGTTACGAGACTAGTCGGCAAGAGACCCAGTACTTC. Translated: CASSYETSRQETQYF. The genes are TRBV6-5 and TRBJ2-5; maybe TRBD2 (6 bases). This CDR3 is built from 15 residues. Deletions cut 2 bases from V and 2 bases from J, with 12 bases between. The germline gives CDR1 MNHEY, CDR2 SVGAGI.